A selection of T cell receptor beta chains follows, all from one sample in a study of blood T cell repertoires in COVID-19. Assay used: immunoSEQ multiplex PCR; TCRdb lists only in-frame clones, some missing. The table shows about 260,000 clones, with about 88% occurring only once. The material sequenced was peripheral blood. All receptors come from a man aged 55 to 70 who had recovered from COVID-19. Each CDR3 is given with its conserved first and last residue. A D gene is named only where the DNA matches it firmly. Clone size, where shown, is once, few, many, or a class for clones that have expanded.

DNA: TGTGCCAGCATAAAAACTACTACCTCCTACGAGCAGTACTTC
CDR3: CASIKTTTSYEQYF
size: NA
J: TRBJ2-7
D: NA
V: TRBV7-3

DNA: TGTGCCAGCAGCCACCGACAGGGGGCTGGAGAGACCCAGTACTTC
CDR3: CASSHRQGAGETQYF
size: once
J: TRBJ2-5
D: TRBD1
V: TRBV7-8

DNA: TGTGCCAGCAGCGCCAGTTGGGCGGGGGCCAGCGAGCAGTACTTC
CDR3: CASSASWAGASEQYF
size: NA
J: TRBJ2-7
D: NA
V: TRBV9

DNA: TGTGCCAGCAGCTCCCCCGGACAGAGCTCTGGAAACACCATATATTTT
CDR3: CASSSPGQSSGNTIYF
size: NA
J: TRBJ1-3
D: NA
V: TRBV3-1/TRBV3-2

DNA: TGTGCCAGCAGTGCCCGACAGGGGGGACGACCCTACGAGCAGTACTTC
CDR3: CASSARQGGRPYEQYF
size: NA
J: TRBJ2-7
D: TRBD1
V: TRBV27

DNA: TGTGCCAGCACCGACAGCAGCGGCTACACCTTC
CDR3: CASTDSSGYTF
size: NA
J: TRBJ1-2
D: NA
V: TRBV6-5

DNA: TGTGCCTCAGGAGGGGTGGGGAGGGAGCCCCAGCATTTT
CDR3: CASGGVGREPQHF
size: few
J: TRBJ1-5
D: NA
V: TRBV19

DNA: TGTGCCACCGAGACTAGGCTCGGTGAGCAGTTCTTC
CDR3: CATETRLGEQFF
size: NA
J: TRBJ2-1
D: NA
V: TRBV6-5

DNA: TGTGCCAGCAGCCGACCGGGACAGCGCAGGGAGCAGTACTTC
CDR3: CASSRPGQRREQYF
size: NA
J: TRBJ2-7
D: TRBD1
V: TRBV5-4

DNA: TGTGCCAGCAGCCTAACCGGGACTTACACCGGGGAGCTGTTTTTT
CDR3: CASSLTGTYTGELFF
size: NA
J: TRBJ2-2
D: NA
V: TRBV7-9

DNA: TGTGCCAGCAGTTTTTACGCCCCCCGAGGGACTAGCGGGACCTTTTATTGGACCCAGTACTTC
CDR3: CASSFYAPRGTSGTFYWTQYF
size: NA
J: TRBJ2-5
D: TRBD2
V: TRBV27

DNA: TGTGCCAGTAGTATTGCGGGGGGCCGCCAGCCCCAGCATTTT
CDR3: CASSIAGGRQPQHF
size: NA
J: TRBJ1-5
D: NA
V: TRBV19

DNA: TGTGCCAGCAGCGTACAGTCGTTCTACGAGCAGTACTTC
CDR3: CASSVQSFYEQYF
size: NA
J: TRBJ2-7
D: NA
V: TRBV7-9

DNA: TGTGCCAGCAGCAAATCCCACTACACAGATACGCAGTATTTT
CDR3: CASSKSHYTDTQYF
size: NA
J: TRBJ2-3
D: NA
V: TRBV21-1

DNA: TGTGCCAGCAACCAAGAGCCACTTTCCTACGAGCAGTACTTC
CDR3: CASNQEPLSYEQYF
size: NA
J: TRBJ2-7
D: NA
V: TRBV4-2

DNA: TGCGCCAGCAGCACCGGGACAGGGGAAAACACCATATATTTT
CDR3: CASSTGTGENTIYF
size: NA
J: TRBJ1-3
D: TRBD1
V: TRBV5-1

DNA: TGTGCCACCAGCAGAGTCGGGGGAAGAGCCACTGAAGCTTTCTTT
CDR3: CATSRVGGRATEAFF
size: NA
J: TRBJ1-1
D: NA
V: TRBV15

DNA: TGTGCCAGCAGCAAGGAGCCGTGGCAAAACACTGAAGCTTTCTTT
CDR3: CASSKEPWQNTEAFF
size: NA
J: TRBJ1-1
D: NA
V: TRBV21-1

DNA: TGCGCCAGCAGCGCCCGGACAGGAAACTACGAGCAGTACTTC
CDR3: CASSARTGNYEQYF
size: few
J: TRBJ2-7
D: TRBD1
V: TRBV5-1

DNA: TGTGCCAGCAGTTTGCCCGGGACAGGGCTGGAGACCCAGTACTTC
CDR3: CASSLPGTGLETQYF
size: NA
J: TRBJ2-5
D: TRBD1
V: TRBV6-2/TRBV6-3

DNA: TGTGCCAGCAGTTCCCAGCTACAGGGACCCTCCGGGGAGCTGTTTTTT
CDR3: CASSSQLQGPSGELFF
size: once
J: TRBJ2-2
D: NA
V: TRBV6-5

DNA: TGTGCCAGCAGAGAAGGACCCGCGGGTACAGCTTTCTTT
CDR3: CASREGPAGTAFF
size: NA
J: TRBJ1-1
D: NA
V: TRBV6-4

DNA: TGTGCCAGCAGCTTTTCTTACGAGCAGTACTTC
CDR3: CASSFSYEQYF
size: once
J: TRBJ2-7
D: NA
V: TRBV11-2

DNA: TGTGCCAGCAGTTACGCCGACTCTAGTGGGGGCTACACCTTC
CDR3: CASSYADSSGGYTF
size: NA
J: TRBJ1-2
D: NA
V: TRBV6-5

DNA: TGTGCCAGCAGTCTTAGCGGGGCGAACACCGGGGAGCTGTTTTTT
CDR3: CASSLSGANTGELFF
size: NA
J: TRBJ2-2
D: TRBD2
V: TRBV27

DNA: TGTGCCAGCTCACGACAGGGCCAAGAGACCCAGTACTTC
CDR3: CASSRQGQETQYF
size: NA
J: TRBJ2-5
D: TRBD1
V: TRBV18

DNA: TGTGCCACCAGCAGTGGGGGGACGGATTCCTACGAGCAGTACTTC
CDR3: CATSSGGTDSYEQYF
size: NA
J: TRBJ2-7
D: NA
V: TRBV15

DNA: TGTGCCAGCAGCTTAGGGGGGCCACTACAGGGAGAGAACACTGAAGCTTTCTTT
CDR3: CASSLGGPLQGENTEAFF
size: NA
J: TRBJ1-1
D: NA
V: TRBV7-9

DNA: TGTGCCAGCGGGAGTAATCAGCCCCAGCATTTT
CDR3: CASGSNQPQHF
size: few
J: TRBJ1-5
D: NA
V: TRBV2

DNA: TGTGCCATCAGCCGGGACAGGGGGCAGGAGCCCCAGCATTTT
CDR3: CAISRDRGQEPQHF
size: NA
J: TRBJ1-5
D: TRBD1
V: TRBV15

DNA: TGTGCCAGCTCACCCGGGATTACCTACGAGCAGTACTTC
CDR3: CASSPGITYEQYF
size: NA
J: TRBJ2-7
D: NA
V: TRBV18

DNA: TGTGCCATCAGTTTACAGGGCTGGGGCTACGAGCAGTACTTC
CDR3: CAISLQGWGYEQYF
size: NA
J: TRBJ2-7
D: NA
V: TRBV10-3

DNA: TGTGCCAGCAGCTTAGCGACTTCCGGGGAGCTGTTTTTT
CDR3: CASSLATSGELFF
size: NA
J: TRBJ2-2
D: NA
V: TRBV7-7

DNA: TGTGCCAGCAGCTTATTCCGACAGGGTACAGATACGCAGTATTTT
CDR3: CASSLFRQGTDTQYF
size: NA
J: TRBJ2-3
D: TRBD1
V: TRBV7-9

DNA: TGCAGCGGGCAGGGGAGCAATCAGCCCCAGCATTTT
CDR3: CSGQGSNQPQHF
size: NA
J: TRBJ1-5
D: NA
V: TRBV29-1

DNA: TGTGCCAGTGGAGACAGGGGGCACGTCAATGAGCAGTTCTTC
CDR3: CASGDRGHVNEQFF
size: once
J: TRBJ2-1
D: TRBD1
V: TRBV19

DNA: TGCAGCGTTGAATTAGCGGGCGACCAAGAGACCCAGTACTTC
CDR3: CSVELAGDQETQYF
size: NA
J: TRBJ2-5
D: TRBD2
V: TRBV29-1

DNA: TGTGCCAGCTTCGCCGGGACAGGGCCCTACGAGCAGTACTTC
CDR3: CASFAGTGPYEQYF
size: NA
J: TRBJ2-7
D: TRBD1
V: TRBV7-9

DNA: TGTGCCAGCAGCCCCACCTGGCAGGCTTATGAAAAACTGTTTTTT
CDR3: CASSPTWQAYEKLFF
size: few
J: TRBJ1-4
D: NA
V: TRBV3-1/TRBV3-2

DNA: TGCGCCAGCAGCGCACATGAAAACACCGGGGAGCTGTTTTTT
CDR3: CASSAHENTGELFF
size: few
J: TRBJ2-2
D: NA
V: TRBV5-1

DNA: TGCGCCAGCACCTCCCAGGGGGACTATGGCTACACCTTC
CDR3: CASTSQGDYGYTF
size: NA
J: TRBJ1-2
D: TRBD1
V: TRBV5-1

DNA: TGTGCCAGCAGGGGGAGGGGAAGCACAGATACGCAGTATTTT
CDR3: CASRGRGSTDTQYF
size: few
J: TRBJ2-3
D: TRBD2
V: TRBV2

DNA: TGTGCCAGCAGTTTTAAGGGGTACACTGAAGCTTTCTTT
CDR3: CASSFKGYTEAFF
size: NA
J: TRBJ1-1
D: NA
V: TRBV6-2/TRBV6-3

DNA: TGCAGTGCTAGTAGGGGCGAAGAGACCCAGTACTTC
CDR3: CSASRGEETQYF
size: NA
J: TRBJ2-5
D: NA
V: TRBV20-1

DNA: TGTGCCAGCAGCCTTCGGACAGCGAAGAACACTGAAGCTTTCTTT
CDR3: CASSLRTAKNTEAFF
size: NA
J: TRBJ1-1
D: NA
V: TRBV4-2

DNA: TGTGCCAGCAGCGGCGAGGACAGGGCGAACTATGGCTACACCTTC
CDR3: CASSGEDRANYGYTF
size: NA
J: TRBJ1-2
D: TRBD1
V: TRBV5-5

DNA: TGTGCCAGCGGGGAGGTAACTGGAAACACCATATATTTT
CDR3: CASGEVTGNTIYF
size: NA
J: TRBJ1-3
D: NA
V: TRBV7-2

DNA: TGTGCCAGCAGCCCCGGGACTGAAGAGACCCAGTACTTC
CDR3: CASSPGTEETQYF
size: NA
J: TRBJ2-5
D: NA
V: TRBV7-3

DNA: TGTGCCTGGAGTGTACTTACGGGGGGGAATGGCTACACCTTC
CDR3: CAWSVLTGGNGYTF
size: NA
J: TRBJ1-2
D: NA
V: TRBV30

DNA: TGTGCCAGTAGTATAGGAGGACAGGCATACAATGAGCAGTTCTTC
CDR3: CASSIGGQAYNEQFF
size: NA
J: TRBJ2-1
D: TRBD1
V: TRBV19

DNA: TGTGCCAGCAGTGACCCGATATACGGGCAGTACTTC
CDR3: CASSDPIYGQYF
size: NA
J: TRBJ2-7
D: NA
V: TRBV2